The T cell receptor (beta chain) described here comes from a study of shared clonotypes between healthy human individuals. CDR3 length equals 14 residues. Germline loops: CDR1 SGHRS, CDR2 YFSETQ. Trimming cost V 0 bases and J 1 base, with 8 bases left between them. The protocol was immunoSEQ multiplex PCR, while the TCRdb copy is restricted to in-frame clones and leaves out a portion. The sample lists a few million clones, around 94% occurring once. Whole-study results and caveats: Sampling included only blood; tissue repertoires likely differ. With few donors, the genetic and exposure-history diversity represented was limited.

Turning to this clone: What it recognizes is unknown. This sample also contains other DNA sequences that code for the same CDR3.

This receptor was taken from a man between 18 and 35 years old in good health. The sequenced sample consisted of naive CD4+ T cells sorted from blood. Subset noted: CD45RA+ positively selected. The chain joins TRBV5-1 to TRBJ2-7; D unclear. The CDR3 loop is CASSLVGASYEQYF. CDR3 bases: TGCGCCAGCAGCTTGGTCGGTGCGTCCTACGAGCAGTACTTC.